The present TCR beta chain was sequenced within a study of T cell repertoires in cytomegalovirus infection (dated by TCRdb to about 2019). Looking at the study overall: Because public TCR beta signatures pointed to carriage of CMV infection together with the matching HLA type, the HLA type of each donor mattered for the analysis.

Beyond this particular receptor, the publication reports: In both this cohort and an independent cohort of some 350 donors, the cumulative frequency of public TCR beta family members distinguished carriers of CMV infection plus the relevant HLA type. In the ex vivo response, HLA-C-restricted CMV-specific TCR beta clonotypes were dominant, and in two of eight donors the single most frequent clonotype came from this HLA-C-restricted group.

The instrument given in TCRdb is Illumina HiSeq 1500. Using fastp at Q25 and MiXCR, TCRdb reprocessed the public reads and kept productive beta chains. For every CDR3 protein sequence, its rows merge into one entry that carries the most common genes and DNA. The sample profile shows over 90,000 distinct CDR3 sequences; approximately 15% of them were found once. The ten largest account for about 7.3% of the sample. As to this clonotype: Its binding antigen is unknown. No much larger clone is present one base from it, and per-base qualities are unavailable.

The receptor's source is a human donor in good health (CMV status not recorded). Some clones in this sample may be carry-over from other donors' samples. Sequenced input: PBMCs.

The CDR3 reads as follows: CASGLFEGSPLHF. In nucleotide form, the sequence is TGTGCTAGTGGTTTGTTTGAGGGCTCACCCCTCCACTTT. This receptor chain uses TRBV12-5 and TRBJ1-6; no D segment can be confidently identified. Its CDR3 holds 13 amino acids, cysteine through phenylalanine. CDR3 DNA only is kept here, 39 bases in frame from base 1. V is shortened by 2 bases, J by 10 bases, and the region joining them spans 9 bases. The germline V gene specifies LGHNT as CDR1 and FRNRAP as CDR2. The full variable domain, with segments outside the CDR3 supplied by the reference TRBV12-5 and TRBJ1-6 proteins, appears as DARVTQTPRHKVTEMGQEVTMRCQPILGHNTVFWYRQTMMQGLELLAYFRNRAPLDDSGMPKDRFSAEMPDATLATLKIQPSEPRDSAVYFCASGLFEGSPLHFGNGTRLTVT.